This T cell receptor (beta chain) was captured in a study of beta chain features in type 1 diabetes. CDR3 length: 14 residues. Trimming removed 0 bases at V and 3 bases at J, with 9 bases between. Germline V CDR1 and CDR2: ENHRY, SYGVKD. Expressed TCRB transcripts were sequenced because the isolated RNA had all been reverse transcribed beforehand. The protocol was immunoSEQ multiplex PCR, while the TCRdb copy is restricted to in-frame clones and leaves out a portion. The sample records about 200,000 clones, roughly a tenth being singletons. J is TRBJ2-7 and V is TRBV10-3; D unresolved. This TCR derives from a man aged 18 to 29 in good health. Sequenced: central memory CD4+ T cells from blood. The CDR3 region is CAISESKQLYEQYF. In DNA form, the CDR3 reads TGTGCCATCAGTGAGTCGAAGCAACTCTACGAGCAGTACTTC.